A selection of T cell receptor beta chains follows, all from one sample in a study of OX40 agonist ivuxolimab in advanced cancers. Assay: immunoSEQ multiplex PCR; the TCRdb copy retains only in-frame clones and omits some. The profile shows 60,000 to 70,000 clones, approximately 91% of them singletons. The source was CD4+ or CD8+ T cells sorted from blood, collected in a trial of the OX40 agonist ivuxolimab. Receptor source: an adult with an advanced solid tumor such as melanoma, head and neck, liver or kidney cancer. CDR3s include the opening cysteine and the closing phenylalanine or tryptophan. The D gene is left open where the match is weak. Clone size, where shown, is once, few, many, or a class for clones that have expanded.

clone_size	v_call	j_call	d_call	cdr3_nt	cdr3_aa
-	TRBV19	TRBJ1-2	TRBD1	TGTGCCAGTAGTCCAGGGGACAGGTTCTATGGCTACACCTTC	CASSPGDRFYGYTF
-	TRBV5-6	TRBJ1-1	-	TGTGCCAGCAGCCGGGACCCGAACACTGAAGCTTTCTTT	CASSRDPNTEAFF
-	TRBV4-3	TRBJ1-2	-	TGCGCCAGCAGCCAAAAAGATGCCTGGTATGGCTACACCTTC	CASSQKDAWYGYTF
once	TRBV2	TRBJ2-3	-	TGTGCCAGCCGTGCCAATGCAGGGGTCACAGATACGCAGTATTTT	CASRANAGVTDTQYF
-	TRBV18	TRBJ2-3	TRBD1	TGTGCCAGCTCACCAATCGGACAGGGGACAGATACGCAGTATTTT	CASSPIGQGTDTQYF
-	TRBV11-3	TRBJ2-5	TRBD2	TGTGCCAGCAGCTTTTCTTTATCTAGCGGGTACCAAGAGACCCAGTACTTC	CASSFSLSSGYQETQYF
-	TRBV10-1	TRBJ2-1	-	TGCGCCAGCAGTCTGGGACTCAACAATGAGCAGTTCTTC	CASSLGLNNEQFF
-	TRBV5-6	TRBJ2-7	TRBD2	TGTGCCAGCAGGGTGCTAGGACTAGCGGGAGCAAACTACGAGCAGTACTTC	CASRVLGLAGANYEQYF
-	TRBV7-2	TRBJ1-4	-	TGTGCCAGCAGCGAAAATCGACAACCCACAACTAATGAAAAACTGTTTTTT	CASSENRQPTTNEKLFF
-	TRBV2	TRBJ1-1	-	TGTGCCAGCAGTACAGGGTCGAACACTGAAGCTTTCTTT	CASSTGSNTEAFF
-	TRBV5-1	TRBJ2-3	-	TGCGCCAGCAGGTTGGGAGCAGATACGCAGTATTTT	CASRLGADTQYF
-	TRBV7-2	TRBJ1-2	-	TGTGCCAGCAGCCGGGACGGGGGGTTAGGTGGCTACACCTTC	CASSRDGGLGGYTF
-	TRBV18	TRBJ1-6	-	TGTGCCAGCTCACCGGACAGTTGGTCACCCCTCCACTTT	CASSPDSWSPLHF
-	TRBV27	TRBJ1-4	TRBD1	TGTGCCAGCAGTGGGACAGCAATAAATGAAAAACTGTTTTTT	CASSGTAINEKLFF
once	TRBV6-5	TRBJ1-2	-	TGTGCCAGCAGTTCCGAACCGGCCCGCCCATTTGGCTACACCTTC	CASSSEPARPFGYTF
few	TRBV28	TRBJ1-5	-	TGTGCCAGCAGCCCAACTCCGGACAGTAAATATCAGCCCCAGCATTTT	CASSPTPDSKYQPQHF
-	TRBV7-6	TRBJ2-7	TRBD1	TGTGCCAGCAGCGAACAGGGGCGCGAGGGCTACGAGCAGTACTTC	CASSEQGREGYEQYF
-	TRBV28	TRBJ1-5	-	TGTGCCAGCAGTTGGGACGGAAATCAGCCCCAGCATTTT	CASSWDGNQPQHF
-	TRBV12-5	TRBJ2-5	-	TGTGCTAGTGGTTTGGGACAGGTGGAGACCCAGTACTTC	CASGLGQVETQYF
-	TRBV11-2	TRBJ2-7	TRBD1	TGTGCCAGCAGACTGGCCGGGACAGGTACCTACGAGCAGTACTTC	CASRLAGTGTYEQYF
few	TRBV7-9	TRBJ1-4	TRBD1	TGTGCCAGCAGCTCGGGACAGTATGAAAAACTGTTTTTT	CASSSGQYEKLFF
-	TRBV18	TRBJ2-2	TRBD1	TGTGCCAGCTCACCAAAACAGGGGGGACAAAACACCGGGGAGCTGTTTTTT	CASSPKQGGQNTGELFF
-	TRBV5-4	TRBJ1-2	TRBD1	TGTGCCAGCAGCGGGGGACAGGGGGACTATGGCTACACCTTC	CASSGGQGDYGYTF
-	TRBV7-2	TRBJ2-3	-	TGTGCCAGCAGCTTAGTCGGTAGCAATCAGCCCCAGTATTTT	CASSLVGSNQPQYF
-	TRBV11-2	TRBJ2-3	TRBD2	TGTGCCAGCAGCTTCCCCCCGGGAAGCGGGGCGCACACAGATACGCAGTATTTT	CASSFPPGSGAHTDTQYF
-	TRBV5-1	TRBJ2-7	TRBD2	TGCGCCAGCAGCCCAGGGACTAGTAACTCCTACGAGCAGTACTTC	CASSPGTSNSYEQYF
once	TRBV2	TRBJ2-2	TRBD2	TGTGCCAGCAGCTTGACTAGCGGGACATCCACCGGGGAGCTGTTTTTT	CASSLTSGTSTGELFF